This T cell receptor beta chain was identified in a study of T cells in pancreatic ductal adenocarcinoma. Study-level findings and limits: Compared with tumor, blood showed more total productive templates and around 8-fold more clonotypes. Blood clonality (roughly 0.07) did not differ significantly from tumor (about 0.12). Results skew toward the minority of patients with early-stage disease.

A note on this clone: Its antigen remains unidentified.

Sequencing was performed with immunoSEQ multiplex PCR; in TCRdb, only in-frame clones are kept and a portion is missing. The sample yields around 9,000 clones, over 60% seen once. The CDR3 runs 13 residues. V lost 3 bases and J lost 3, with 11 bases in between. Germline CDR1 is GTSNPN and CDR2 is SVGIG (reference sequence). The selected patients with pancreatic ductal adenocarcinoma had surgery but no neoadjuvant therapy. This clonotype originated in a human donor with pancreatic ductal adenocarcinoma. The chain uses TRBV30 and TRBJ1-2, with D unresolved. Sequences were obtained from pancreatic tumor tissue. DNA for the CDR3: TGTGCCTGGAGGCGAGGGAGGGACTATGGCTACACCTTC. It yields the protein CAWRRGRDYGYTF.